Listed below are T cell receptor beta chains from one sample, sequenced in a study of blood T cell repertoires in COVID-19. Clones were read by immunoSEQ multiplex PCR, and TCRdb kept only the in-frame ones, dropping some. This table holds about 170,000 clones, 75% to 85% found once. Sequences were obtained from PBMCs or T cells enriched from blood (not recorded which). The receptors originated from a man aged 50 to 60 who had recovered from COVID-19. Each CDR3 is given with its conserved first and last residue. The D gene is left open where the match is weak. The listing skips clone size in some rows; elsewhere it reads once, few, many or a size class.

cdr3_aa: CASSPLTGANSYEQYF
cdr3_nt: TGTGCCAGCTCACCGCTGACAGGGGCCAACTCCTACGAGCAGTACTTC
d_call: TRBD1
clone_size: NA
v_call: TRBV18
j_call: TRBJ2-7

cdr3_aa: CSARGSSYNEQFF
cdr3_nt: TGCAGCGCACGAGGCAGCTCCTACAATGAGCAGTTCTTC
d_call: NA
clone_size: NA
v_call: TRBV29-1
j_call: TRBJ2-1

cdr3_aa: CASSLDRMGEQYF
cdr3_nt: TGTGCCAGCAGCTTGGACAGGATGGGGGAGCAGTACTTC
d_call: TRBD1
clone_size: NA
v_call: TRBV7-3
j_call: TRBJ2-7

cdr3_aa: CASSTQDYGYTF
cdr3_nt: TGTGCCAGCAGTACACAGGACTATGGCTACACCTTC
d_call: NA
clone_size: once
v_call: TRBV28
j_call: TRBJ1-2

cdr3_aa: CASSSGTKETQYF
cdr3_nt: TGTGCCAGCAGCTCCGGGACAAAAGAGACCCAGTACTTC
d_call: NA
clone_size: NA
v_call: TRBV13
j_call: TRBJ2-5

cdr3_aa: CASSYTHTGPYEQYF
cdr3_nt: TGTGCCAGCAGTTATACCCATACAGGTCCCTACGAGCAGTACTTC
d_call: NA
clone_size: NA
v_call: TRBV11-3
j_call: TRBJ2-7

cdr3_aa: CAWSSGTGSADTQYF
cdr3_nt: TGTGCCTGGAGTTCCGGGACAGGGTCGGCAGATACGCAGTATTTT
d_call: TRBD1
clone_size: NA
v_call: TRBV30
j_call: TRBJ2-3

cdr3_aa: CASSQDRGRTEAFF
cdr3_nt: TGCGCCAGCAGCCAAGATAGGGGGCGGACTGAAGCTTTCTTT
d_call: TRBD1
clone_size: few
v_call: TRBV4-1
j_call: TRBJ1-1

cdr3_aa: CASSPGQTNTEAFF
cdr3_nt: TGTGCCAGCAGCCCGGGACAGACGAACACTGAAGCTTTCTTT
d_call: TRBD1
clone_size: NA
v_call: TRBV3-1/TRBV3-2
j_call: TRBJ1-1

cdr3_aa: CASSLGQGAQPQHF
cdr3_nt: TGTGCCAGCAGCCTGGGACAGGGGGCTCAGCCCCAGCATTTT
d_call: TRBD1
clone_size: once
v_call: TRBV5-8
j_call: TRBJ1-5

cdr3_aa: CASSQLAGVGRETQYF
cdr3_nt: TGTGCCAGCAGCCAACTAGCGGGGGTTGGTAGAGAGACCCAGTACTTC
d_call: TRBD2
clone_size: NA
v_call: TRBV4-2
j_call: TRBJ2-5

cdr3_aa: CASSLDRGGAGNTIYF
cdr3_nt: TGTGCCAGCAGTTTGGACAGGGGGGGGGCTGGAAACACCATATATTTT
d_call: TRBD1
clone_size: NA
v_call: TRBV28
j_call: TRBJ1-3

cdr3_aa: CASSRGRRSGTGSYEQYF
cdr3_nt: TGTGCCAGCTCACGGGGTCGGAGGAGCGGGACAGGGTCTTACGAGCAGTACTTC
d_call: TRBD1
clone_size: NA
v_call: TRBV18
j_call: TRBJ2-7

cdr3_aa: CASSQEGAGGTEAFF
cdr3_nt: TGTGCCAGCAGCCAAGAGGGGGCAGGGGGCACTGAAGCTTTCTTT
d_call: TRBD1
clone_size: NA
v_call: TRBV4-2
j_call: TRBJ1-1

cdr3_aa: CASRKTEAGATGNTIYF
cdr3_nt: TGTGCCAGCAGGAAGACTGAAGCAGGGGCCACTGGAAACACCATATATTTT
d_call: NA
clone_size: NA
v_call: TRBV7-8
j_call: TRBJ1-3

cdr3_aa: CASRAGTGGTQYF
cdr3_nt: TGTGCCAGCAGAGCCGGGACAGGGGGTACCCAGTACTTC
d_call: TRBD1
clone_size: NA
v_call: TRBV6-5
j_call: TRBJ2-5

cdr3_aa: CASSPGTVGGHEKLFF
cdr3_nt: TGCGCCAGCAGCCCCGGGACAGTGGGGGGACATGAAAAACTGTTTTTT
d_call: TRBD1
clone_size: NA
v_call: TRBV5-1
j_call: TRBJ1-4